The source of this T cell receptor (beta chain) is a study of shared clonotypes between healthy human individuals (dated by TCRdb to 2018 to 2021). About the study as a whole: The cohort comprised a couple of women and a few men aged 18 to 49 years. Per donor, three plates each were used for CD4 naive and CD4 memory, two for CD8 naive, and one for CD8 memory. To estimate repertoire size and how much clonotypes are shared between individuals, the study performed deep sequencing of blood TCR repertoires from a few healthy adults. Libraries were prepared and TCR repertoires were sequenced by different laboratories using diverse techniques, in order to increase sequencing depth and limit assay-specific biases. Each donor's leukapheresis produced roughly between roughly 0.85 and 9.5 billion PBMCs.

Worth noting for this clone: The antigen it binds to is not known. No base quality information exists; no much larger clone differs at one position.

From cysteine to phenylalanine, the CDR3 is 15 amino acids long. The kept DNA is CDR3 alone, 45 bases in frame from the first base. The germline V gene supplies CDR1 MGHDK and CDR2 SYGVNS. The V and J ends are trimmed by 10 bases and 4 bases, leaving 17 bases between them. CD8 naive samples consisted of CD45RO-negative cells that were positively selected for CCR7, yielding a CD45RA+CCR7+ population without TemRA cells. Donors were healthy HIV-negative adults with no recently reported acute infections or vaccinations. All donors were Caucasian adults living in Nashville, Tennessee, USA. Blood was collected by leukapheresis, and PBMCs were isolated by Ficoll-Histopaque density gradient centrifugation and then cryopreserved in liquid nitrogen vapor phase. Purity and quantity of every magnetically sorted T cell population were checked by analytical flow cytometry. Each sorted fraction had its genomic DNA isolated and then quantified by UV absorbance on a Nanodrop 2000c.

Results the study describes overall, beyond this receptor: The small number of donors limited the genetic and exposure-history diversity represented. Pairwise subsampling indicated that sequencing depth was expected to affect the degree of clonotype sharing among donors. Sampling was restricted to blood, and TCR repertoires in tissues likely differ from the TCR repertoires found in blood. Naive subsets generally had larger estimated clonotype richness than memory subsets. Rarefaction of sorted-subset datasets indicated incomplete sequencing despite the large sequencing depth. About 4.5% of naive CD4, around 3.6% of naive CD8, about 2.1% of memory CD4, and approximately 0.4% of memory CD8 clonotypes were shared across a handful of donors. Higher generation probabilities were observed for clonotypes shared by all four sorted-subset donors than for non-shared clonotypes.

Using the deep immunoSEQ assay, multiplex PCR amplified TCR CDR3 regions from genomic DNA. Extracted genomic DNA from each cell subset was spread evenly across all wells of several immunoSEQ 96-well plates, with each plate serving as a replicate. For sorted subsets, each replicate PCR was loaded with roughly 0.2 ug genomic DNA, equivalent to 30,000 or so T cell genomes. Purified libraries were quantified with a Qubit 3.0 fluorometer, sized on a Bioanalyzer 2100, and re-quantified with the KAPA Library Quantification kit. A separate single-read 150-cycle Illumina NextSeq 550 flow cell was used to sequence each immunoSEQ 96-well plate. For the original study's pipeline: Because the immunoSEQ output held only junctional sequences and lacked quality scores, the filtering could not match the filtering applied to full-length reads. Sequences were annotated with PyIR, a Python wrapper for IgBLAST v1.9, and V/J genes and CDR3 were assigned using IMGT germline references. Reads were filtered out if the reads had weak V/J assignments (E-value above 1e-6), no CDR3, stop codons, out-of-frame junctions, or ambiguous translated residues. V3J clonotypes were defined by identical inferred V gene, J gene, and CDR3 amino acid sequence. Percentage overlap between repertoires was computed as shared unique clonotypes divided by the size of the smaller repertoire. Richness of each repertoire was evaluated using RTK rarefaction, the Chao1 estimator, and Recon v2.1 estimates of unobserved clonotypes. OLGA was used to compute generation probabilities for all TCRbeta clonotypes that the gDNA method yielded from a few donors. TCRdb provides this immuneACCESS table in a form limited to in-frame rearrangements. Some clones are lacking; in checked studies, under half of them reflect an unresolved V gene, and why the rest are absent is not known. That table furnishes V, J and clone size, whereas the DNA furnished D and trimming. The sample includes about 2,200,000 clones, with 85% to 95% observed a single time. The ten largest clones capture 1.7% of the sample.

Sequencing input: naive CD8+ T cells from PBMCs. The cell subset or site label on this specimen signifies: CD45RA+CCR7+. The source of this sequence is a man between 18 and 35 years old in good health. Some clones in this sample may be carry-over from other donors' samples. The rearrangement combines TRBV25-1 with TRBJ2-6, with TRBD1 as a weak D call on 5 bases. CDR3 reads: CATDGQFSGANVLTF. The DNA reads as follows: TGTGCCACCGACGGACAATTCTCCGGGGCCAACGTCCTGACTTTC.